This entry is about one T cell receptor (beta chain). The CDR3 is made up of 12 amino acids. Germline lookup yields CDR1 SEHNR and CDR2 FQNEAQ (reference sequence). V shed 4 bases and J 9 bases; nucleotides not matched to a gene: 3. This sample is drawn from a study of blood T cell repertoires in COVID-19. Background on the study: Specimens from acute and convalescent COVID-19 originated in the United States, Italy and Spain. From T cells, B-cell-depleted T cells, or PBMCs came the material, which was cDNA or gDNA.

Original processing notes: The authors estimated nucleated cell counts from reference gene primer amplification. The protocol was immunoSEQ multiplex PCR, while the TCRdb copy is restricted to in-frame clones and leaves out a portion. V, J and clone size derive from that table, while D and trimming were established from the DNA sequence. The table has some 250,000 clones, roughly 87% seen once. The clonotype was recovered from a man aged 55 to 69 who had recovered from COVID-19. This chain links TRBV7-9 with TRBJ2-7; 10 bases are a match to TRBD1. The sample was peripheral blood. The DNA for the CDR3 is TGTGCCAGCAGCTCCGGACAGGGGGGGCAGTACTTC. Its translation: CASSSGQGGQYF. Full variable domain (outside the CDR3, taken from reference TRBV7-9 and TRBJ2-7): DTGVSQNPRHKITKRGQNVTFRCDPISEHNRLYWYRQTLGQGPEFLTYFQNEAQLEKSRLLSDRFSAERPKGSFSTLEIQRTEQGDSAMYLCASSSGQGGQYFGPGTRLTVT.